The TCR beta chain under discussion was sequenced for a study of blood T cell repertoires in COVID-19. Looking at the study overall: COVID-19 samples, acute and convalescent, were from the United States, Italy and Spain.

The CDR3 length is 14 residues. CDR1 and CDR2 (germline): LGHDT, YNNKEL (reference sequence). V was pared by 0 bases and J by 9 bases, with 12 bases between. Original handling: Amplification from reference gene primers served as the basis for estimated nucleated cell counts. Clones were read by immunoSEQ multiplex PCR, and TCRdb kept only the in-frame ones, dropping some. For V, J and clone size, that table is used; D and trimming come from the DNA. The profile shows approximately 80,000 clones, 75% to 90% of them singletons. This receptor was identified in a human donor in a cohort sampled during active COVID-19. Material for sequencing was peripheral blood. This sequence joins TRBV3-1 (or the pseudogene TRBV3-2) and TRBJ1-3; TRBD1 is a possible D gene (5 bases). CDR3 loop: CASSQDWGGRTIYF. In DNA form, the CDR3 reads TGTGCCAGCAGCCAAGATTGGGGGGGACGCACCATATATTTT.